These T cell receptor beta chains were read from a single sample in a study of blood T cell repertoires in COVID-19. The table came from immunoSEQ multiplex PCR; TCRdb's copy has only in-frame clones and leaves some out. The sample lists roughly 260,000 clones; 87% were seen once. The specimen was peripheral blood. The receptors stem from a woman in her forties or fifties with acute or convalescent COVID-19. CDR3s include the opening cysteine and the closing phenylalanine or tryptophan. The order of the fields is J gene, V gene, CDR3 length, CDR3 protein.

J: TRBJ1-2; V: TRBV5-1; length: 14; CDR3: CASSLGKGLYGYTF
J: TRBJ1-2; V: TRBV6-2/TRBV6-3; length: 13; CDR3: CASSYSSNYGYTF
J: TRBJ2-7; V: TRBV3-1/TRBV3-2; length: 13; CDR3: CASSVGLAGVEYF
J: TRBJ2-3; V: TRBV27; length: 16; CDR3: CASSPSQRGGTDTQYF
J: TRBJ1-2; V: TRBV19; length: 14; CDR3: CASSTPQGYYGYTF
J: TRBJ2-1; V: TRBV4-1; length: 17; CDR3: CASSQGRRLAGDNEQFF
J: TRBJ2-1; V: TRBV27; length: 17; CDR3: CASRLYSGTTSYNEQFF
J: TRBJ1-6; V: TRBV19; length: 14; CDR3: CASSTTGANSPLHF
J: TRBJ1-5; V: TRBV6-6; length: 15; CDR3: CASSSTRTGVQPQHF
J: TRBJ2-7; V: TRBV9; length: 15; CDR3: CASSAASGLGGEQYF
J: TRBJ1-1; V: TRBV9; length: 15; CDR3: CASSVGGTGWAEAFF
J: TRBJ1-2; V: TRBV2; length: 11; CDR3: CASSRRVGYTF
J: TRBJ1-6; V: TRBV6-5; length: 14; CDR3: CASSQDGGGSPLHF
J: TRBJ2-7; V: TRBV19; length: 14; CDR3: CASSIGTGSYEQYF
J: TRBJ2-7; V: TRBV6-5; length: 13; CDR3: CASSLTPSYEQYF
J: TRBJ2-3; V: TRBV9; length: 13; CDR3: CASSVDLRDTQYF
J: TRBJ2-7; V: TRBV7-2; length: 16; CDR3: CASSLSPATLGDEQYF
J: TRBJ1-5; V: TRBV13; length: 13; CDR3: CASSLRGNQPQHF
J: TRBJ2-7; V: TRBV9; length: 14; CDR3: CASSPRQGPYEQYF
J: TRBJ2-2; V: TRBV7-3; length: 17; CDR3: CASSLMGTGLGTGELFF